Presented here are 8 T cell receptor beta chains from one specimen sequenced in a study of cytomegalovirus exposure and HLA in healthy donors. Researchers ran the PCR with 60 Vbeta and 13 Jbeta primers. TCRdb keeps only in-frame clones here, not all; method: immunoSEQ multiplex PCR. The sample has about 140,000 clones, 75% seen once. Specimen: PBMCs. These receptors all stem from a man aged 35-49 years in good health and CMV-seronegative.

The chain combines TRBV7-6 with TRBJ2-1; TRBD2 agrees at 7 bases. Germline V gives CDR1 SGHVS, CDR2 FNYEAQ. The junction had 10 bases not matched to a gene; V was cut back by 5 bases and J by 3 bases. The CDR3 extends over 16 amino acids. CDR3 sequence (DNA): TGTGCCAGCAGCCTCGTCGGCTCGGGAGGCTACAATGAGCAGTTCTTC. Translated: CASSLVGSGGYNEQFF.

This sequence joins TRBV11-2 and TRBJ2-7; tentatively, D is TRBD2 (6 bases). This CDR3 has 15 residues. Trimming pared 4 bases from V and 2 bases from J, leaving 15 bases between. Germline CDR1 SGHAT, CDR2 FQNNGV. The CDR3 DNA reads as TGTGCCAGCAGCTCCCTCGGGACTCCCGCCTACGAGCAGTACTTC. It is translated as CASSSLGTPAYEQYF.

This chain connects TRBV6-5 to TRBJ2-7; weak D call: TRBD1 (5 bases). The CDR3 spans 14 residues. Trimming left V 0 bases short and J 2 bases short, with 8 bases between. Germline V gene data show CDR1 as MNHEY and CDR2 as SVGAGI. CDR3 nucleotides: TGTGCCAGCAGTTACTCTGACAGTCCCTACGAGCAGTACTTC. As protein: CASSYSDSPYEQYF.

This clone has a single count. Other DNA sequences in the same sample also yield this CDR3. V usage is TRBV2 and J usage is TRBJ2-5; D is perhaps TRBD2 (5 bases). Germline V gives CDR1 SNHLY, CDR2 FYNNEI. This CDR3 region has 12 residues. Deletions cut 6 bases from V and 2 bases from J, with 7 bases between. The DNA of the CDR3 is TGTGCCAGCAGACGAGGGCAAGAGACCCAGTACTTC. Encoded protein: CASRRGQETQYF. Full variable domain (rest looked up from reference TRBV2 and TRBJ2-5): EPEVTQTPSHQVTQMGQEVILRCVPISNHLYFYWYRQILGQKVEFLVSFYNNEISEKSEIFDDQFSVERPDGSNFTLKIRSTKLEDSAMYFCASRRGQETQYFGPGTRLLVL.

The rearrangement links TRBV5-1 to TRBJ2-3; D uncertain. The V and J ends lost 7 bases and 2 bases respectively, with 14 bases between them. This CDR3 comprises 14 residues. Germline V gene lookup returns CDR1 SGHRS and CDR2 YFSETQ. The CDR3 DNA reads TGCGCCAGCGTCTCTCAGGCTAACACAGATACGCAGTATTTT. It is translated as CASVSQANTDTQYF.

This chain connects TRBV6-5 to TRBJ1-2, with D maybe TRBD1 (6 bases). The germline V gene has CDR1 MNHEY and CDR2 SVGAGI. The CDR3 has 13 residues. V lost 5 bases to trimming and J lost 4 bases, with 11 bases between them. The CDR3 region has the DNA TGTGCCAGCAGTGAGGGACACCGCTATGGCTACACCTTC. It codes for CASSEGHRYGYTF.

The chain carries TRBV6-1 and TRBJ1-2, with 8 bases aligning to TRBD1. This CDR3 spans 12 amino acids. Germline CDR1 reads MNHNS; CDR2 reads SASEGT. The junction had 11 bases not matched to a gene; V was cut back by 6 bases and J by 14 bases. This CDR3 is CASSPIQGAQTF. The CDR3 nucleotides read TGTGCCAGCAGCCCAATCCAGGGGGCTCAAACCTTC.

This clone came up a few times. The V call is TRBV4-3, the J call TRBJ2-7; 9 bases map to TRBD1. The junction had 8 bases not matched to a gene; V was cut back by 3 bases and J by 5 bases. The CDR3 extends over 15 amino acids. The germline V gene encodes CDR1 LGHNA and CDR2 YSLEER. CDR3: CASSQGQGPGNEQYF. CDR3 nucleotides: TGCGCCAGCAGCCAGGGACAGGGCCCTGGGAACGAGCAGTACTTC.